This TCR beta chain came from a study of molecular identifiers for immune sequencing clone quantification. Findings and caveats of the study: The study found clones above 20 RNA copies held over 98% of effector molecules and under 1% in naive cells.

Trimming removed 0 bases from V and 6 bases from J, with 6 bases in between. This CDR3 region has 12 residues. Germline V lookup: CDR1 SGHDT, CDR2 YYEEEE. Sorting selected naive CD8 T cells with a CD8+CD4-CCR7+CD45RA+ phenotype. Listed TCR primers, together with previously described methods, were used for the bulk TCR libraries. Each CDR3 protein is one row after TCRdb ran MiXCR on the PCR reads. The table shows some 89,000 distinct CDR3 sequences, with 20% to 25% occurring only once. This clonotype has ten or more counts. Its antigen is not identified. The TCR originated in a human donor in good health. Some libraries in this study had Jurkat cell RNA spiked in. The chain links TRBV5-6 to TRBJ1-1; D not certain. Input material: naive CD8+ T cells from blood, with Jurkat cell RNA spiked in. Subset of the sample: FACS-sorted CD8+CD4-CCR7+CD45RA+ naive T cells. The CDR3 region has the DNA TGTGCCAGCAGCTTGGGGCCCGCTGAAGCTTTCTTT. Translated: CASSLGPAEAFF.